This T cell receptor beta chain comes out of a study of blood T cells in healthy people across ages. The study's findings and limits: It was held that the diversity estimates obtained from one million T cells were underestimates.

As regards this clonotype: The antigen is not known.

Together with a sample-barcoded 5' primer, a J-beta primer mix was included in a second PCR lasting about 6 to 11 cycles. TCRdb recomputed calls from the 5' RACE reads with MiXCR, one row per CDR3 protein. The table has some 670,000 distinct CDR3 sequences, more than 45% seen once; the top ten hold less than 15%. Sequencing was performed on blood. The source of this sequence is a woman aged 80 or older in good health.

CDR3 sequence: CASRRSAGTYEQYF. The CDR3 DNA is TGTGCCAGCAGGCGATCGGCGGGGACCTACGAGCAGTACTTC. This rearrangement joins TRBV13 to TRBJ2-7; TRBD2 is a possible D gene (6 bases). The CDR3 covers 14 residues. Germline V gene lookup returns CDR1 PRHDT and CDR2 FYEKMQ (reference sequence). The V end was cut by 6 bases, the J end by 2 bases, with 14 bases between.